A selection of T cell receptor beta chains follows, all from one sample in a study of spatial heterogeneity in lung cancer. TCRdb redid the calling of the 5' RACE reads with MiXCR, one entry per CDR3 protein. Of 4,500 to 7,000 distinct CDR3 sequences listed, roughly 4.9% were seen once; the top ten hold roughly 25%. The sequenced sample was lung tumor tissue, obtained at surgery. Receptors originate from a male donor with early-stage non-small cell lung cancer. Each CDR3 is given with its conserved first and last residue. Clone size is not always given. Where it is, it says once, few, many or a class for expanded clones.

v_call: TRBV20-1; clone_size: many; cdr3_aa: CSAPRSGANVLTF
v_call: TRBV20-1; clone_size: many; cdr3_aa: CSAEGRPGNTIYF
v_call: TRBV12-3/TRBV12-4; clone_size: many; cdr3_aa: CASSSPGPLNTGELFF
v_call: TRBV15; clone_size: medium-sized; cdr3_aa: CATSRASGGNTGELFF
v_call: TRBV5-1; clone_size: medium-sized; cdr3_aa: CASSLLQGGNTEAFF
v_call: TRBV6-1; clone_size: many; cdr3_aa: CASSETRNIQYF
v_call: TRBV24-1; clone_size: medium-sized; cdr3_aa: CATSGHLETQYF
v_call: TRBV7-9; clone_size: many; cdr3_aa: CASRGEETGGGYTF
v_call: TRBV10-3; clone_size: .; cdr3_aa: CAISPGQGASGYTF
v_call: TRBV4-1; clone_size: many; cdr3_aa: CASSQGQGERKPQHF
v_call: TRBV11-2; clone_size: many; cdr3_aa: CASSLNSRTGVNTEAFF
v_call: TRBV19; clone_size: many; cdr3_aa: CASRQGNTGELFF
v_call: TRBV11-2; clone_size: many; cdr3_aa: CASSTPYWDTGELFF
v_call: TRBV12-3/TRBV12-4; clone_size: medium-sized; cdr3_aa: CASRPVGPGELFF
v_call: TRBV20-1; clone_size: many; cdr3_aa: CSAREGTYNEQFF
v_call: TRBV6-5; clone_size: many; cdr3_aa: CASSRDAGQGEETQYF
v_call: TRBV29-1; clone_size: many; cdr3_aa: CSVRDGIATNEKLFF
v_call: TRBV6-1; clone_size: many; cdr3_aa: CASSSTWGNQPQHF
v_call: TRBV20-1; clone_size: large; cdr3_aa: CSASVGAGVGTSNYGYTF
v_call: TRBV10-1; clone_size: many; cdr3_aa: CASSESGAGQMKISSYEQYF
v_call: TRBV27; clone_size: many; cdr3_aa: CASSEQDRVTGYTF
v_call: TRBV12-5; clone_size: medium-sized; cdr3_aa: CASGLVTDRAHSYEQYF
v_call: TRBV6-5; clone_size: many; cdr3_aa: CASSTGTGNNQPQHF
v_call: TRBV29-1; clone_size: many; cdr3_aa: CSASGGVNQPQHF
v_call: TRBV19; clone_size: many; cdr3_aa: CASTTTGFQNNEQFF
v_call: TRBV27; clone_size: medium-sized; cdr3_aa: CASSFRDGTQYF
v_call: TRBV5-1; clone_size: many; cdr3_aa: CASSSRDSRRDGYTF
v_call: TRBV12-3/TRBV12-4; clone_size: .; cdr3_aa: CASRTPSGRGSNEQFF
v_call: TRBV3-1; clone_size: medium-sized; cdr3_aa: CASSLTGTGRYEQYF
v_call: TRBV5-4; clone_size: once; cdr3_aa: CASSLSSGWQAGELFF
v_call: TRBV20-1; clone_size: many; cdr3_aa: CSARGRVNEQFF
v_call: TRBV9; clone_size: many; cdr3_aa: CASGGQGYNEQFF
v_call: TRBV15; clone_size: many; cdr3_aa: CATSRDGDRENEQFF